This is a list of T cell receptor beta chains from one sample in a study of breast tumors, draining lymph nodes, adjacent tissues. TCRdb called the multiplex PCR reads again in MiXCR, with one record for every CDR3 protein. The table shows 65,000 to 80,000 distinct CDR3 sequences, with approximately 19% occurring only once. Sequencing was done on a sample of axillary lymph node tissue. The receptors derive from a female donor with breast cancer. Some clones in this sample may be carry-over from other donors' samples. Both conserved end residues are part of each CDR3. The D gene is left open where the match is weak. Not every row has a clone size; where given, it reads once, few, many or a size class.

abundance	d_gene	v_gene	j_gene	CDR3nt	CDR3aa
many	TRBD2	TRBV5-1	TRBJ2-2	TGCGCCAGCAGCCCAGGGACTAGCGGGTCCGGGGAGCTGTTTTTT	CASSPGTSGSGELFF
many	.	TRBV5-4	TRBJ2-2	TGTGCCAGCAGCTTGAGAGGGAGCGTATCCGGGGAGCTGTTTTTT	CASSLRGSVSGELFF
many	.	TRBV12-3/TRBV12-4	TRBJ2-1	TGTGCCAGCAGACTTGACAGCATCTCCTACAATGAGCAGTTCTTC	CASRLDSISYNEQFF
many	TRBD2	TRBV11-3	TRBJ2-1	TGTGCCAGCAGCTTGGGGACTAGCGGGAGGGATGAGCAGTTCTTC	CASSLGTSGRDEQFF
many	TRBD2	TRBV20-1	TRBJ2-7	TGCAGTGCTGCCTCGACTAGCGGGACGATTTCGGAACAGTACTTC	CSAASTSGTISEQYF
many	.	TRBV20-1	TRBJ2-1	TGCAGTGTCGGGGGCGGCAACTCCTACAATGAGCAGTTCTTC	CSVGGGNSYNEQFF
.	.	TRBV28	TRBJ2-2	TGTGCCAGCAGTTTTGCGGGGACGAACACCGGGGAGCTGTTTTTT	CASSFAGTNTGELFF
many	TRBD2	TRBV20-1	TRBJ2-1	TGCAGTGCTGGAGAGACTAGCGGGGGATTCAATGAGCAGTTCTTC	CSAGETSGGFNEQFF
many	.	TRBV20-1	TRBJ2-3	TGCAGTGCTACGGACCCCATCACAGATACGCAGTATTTT	CSATDPITDTQYF
many	.	TRBV15	TRBJ1-5	TGTGCCACCAGCAGAGGTAGGCGCAATCAGCCCCAGCATTTT	CATSRGRRNQPQHF
many	.	TRBV5-1	TRBJ2-2	TGCGCCAGCCGGAAGGGACCGTCCTCGGAGGGGGAGCTGTTTTTT	CASRKGPSSEGELFF
many	.	TRBV24-1	TRBJ1-2	TGTGCCACCAGTGATCAGGACAGAAACTATGGCTACACCTTC	CATSDQDRNYGYTF
many	.	TRBV20-1	TRBJ2-1	TGCAGTGCTAGATGGACTGGAAGTAATGAGCAGTTCTTC	CSARWTGSNEQFF
many	TRBD2	TRBV20-1	TRBJ2-1	TGCAGTGCTAGAGATCAGGGGACTAGCGGTTACAATGAGCAGTTCTTC	CSARDQGTSGYNEQFF
many	.	TRBV7-2	TRBJ2-5	TGTGCCAGCAGCCCACGTGGACAAGAGACCCAGTACTTC	CASSPRGQETQYF
few	.	TRBV30	TRBJ2-5	TGTGCCTGGAGTACGGGCCTCCAAGAGACCCAGTACTTC	CAWSTGLQETQYF